Each of the 19 T cell receptor beta chains below was sequenced from the same sample in a study of blood T cell repertoires in COVID-19. Measured with immunoSEQ multiplex PCR; TCRdb has only the in-frame clones, and not every one. This table holds about 99,000 clones, about 91% found once. The specimen was peripheral blood. Receptors were obtained from a human donor in a cohort sampled during active COVID-19.

This clone was picked up one time. CDR3 DNA sequence: TGTGCCAGCAGCCAAGATTTCCTAGGAGGCAATGAGCAGTTCTTC. This encodes CASSQDFLGGNEQFF. This chain connects TRBV4-2 to TRBJ2-1; weak D call: TRBD2 (5 bases). Trimming took off 0 bases at V and 6 bases at J, with 12 bases between the two ends. The V gene's germline CDR1 is LGHNA and CDR2 YNFKEQ. The CDR3 has 15 residues.

This chain links TRBV6-2 or TRBV6-3 with TRBJ2-3; 7 positions agree with TRBD1. J lost 4 bases, V lost 0 bases, and 10 bases had no gene match. The CDR3 totals 17 residues. Germline V gene sequence: CDR1 MNHEY, CDR2 SVGEGT. The CDR3 DNA reads as TGTGCCAGCAGTTACTCGATGACAGGGTACGGGTCAGATACGCAGTATTTT. Amino acids: CASSYSMTGYGSDTQYF.

The V gene is TRBV6-5, the J gene TRBJ2-7; 11 positions agree with TRBD2. The trim removed 5 bases at V and 5 bases at J, leaving 5 bases unmatched. Germline V gives CDR1 MNHEY, CDR2 SVGAGI. CDR3 size: 14 residues. The CDR3 sequence is CASSLLAGDHEQYF. The CDR3 DNA is TGTGCCAGCAGTCTACTAGCGGGAGACCACGAGCAGTACTTC.

The chain combines TRBV4-3 with TRBJ2-1, with TRBD1 matching over 10 bases. Germline V lookup: CDR1 LGHNA, CDR2 YSLEER. This CDR3 comprises 15 residues. Germline trimming cut 1 base from V and 4 bases from J; bases unmatched to any gene: 1. The CDR3 sequence: CASSQGQGAYNEQFF. CDR3 coding DNA: TGCGCCAGCAGCCAAGGACAGGGGGCGTACAATGAGCAGTTCTTC.

The chain links TRBV5-1 to TRBJ1-4; a weak D match, TRBD1 (5 bases). This CDR3 spans 15 amino acids. Between the trimmed V and J ends, which lost 3 bases and 5 bases, there was a span of 14 bases. Germline loops: CDR1 SGHRS, CDR2 YFSETQ. The CDR3 DNA reads TGCGCCAGCAGCTGGGCCGGGACTGGGAATGAAAAACTGTTTTTT. Its protein product is CASSWAGTGNEKLFF.

This chain connects TRBV4-1 to TRBJ1-5; D remains ambiguous. Deletions cut 3 bases from V and 6 bases from J, with 12 bases between. The CDR3 totals 14 residues. Germline V CDR1 and CDR2: MGHRA, YSYEKL. The chain's CDR3 is CASSQGPDFQPQHF. The DNA for the CDR3 is TGCGCCAGCAGCCAGGGCCCTGATTTTCAGCCCCAGCATTTT.

The chain couples TRBV30 to TRBJ2-7; TRBD1 agrees at 10 bases. Germline lookup yields CDR1 GTSNPN and CDR2 SVGIG (reference sequence). The length of the CDR3 is 14 residues. With 4 bases clipped from V and 2 bases from J, the junction kept 5 bases outside the gene matches. CDR3 in amino acids: CAWTGGTGAYEQYF. CDR3 in DNA: TGTGCCTGGACGGGAGGGACAGGGGCCTACGAGCAGTACTTC.

V is TRBV11-2 and J is TRBJ2-1, with 13 bases aligning to TRBD2. This CDR3 contains 15 residues. With V trimmed by 4 bases and J by 6 bases, 3 bases remained unmatched. CDR1 and CDR2 from the germline V gene are SGHAT and FQNNGV. Here the CDR3 DNA reads TGTGCCAGCAGCTCACTAGCGGGGGGGCGCAATGAGCAGTTCTTC. This encodes CASSSLAGGRNEQFF. Combining the CDR3 with reference TRBV11-2 and TRBJ2-1 gives the whole variable domain EAGVAQSPRYKIIEKRQSVAFWCNPISGHATLYWYQQILGQGPKLLIQFQNNGVVDDSQLPKDRFSAERLKGVDSTLKIQPAKLEDSAVYLCASSSLAGGRNEQFFGPGTRLTVL.

This clone was seen more than once but under ten times. This chain joins TRBV11-2 and TRBJ1-2; TRBD1 aligns across 7 bases. V lost 3 bases, J lost 6 bases, and 1 base stayed unmatched. The V gene's germline CDR1 is SGHAT and CDR2 FQNNGV. The CDR3 length is 12 residues. This chain's CDR3 is CASSLTGNGYTF. CDR3 DNA sequence: TGTGCCAGCAGCTTGACAGGGAATGGCTACACCTTC.

The chain is built from TRBV6-6 and TRBJ2-7; 7 bases are shared with TRBD2. The CDR3 is 15 residues long. Trimming took 0 bases from V and 0 from J; bases not matched to a gene: 2. The V gene's germline CDR1 is MNHNY and CDR2 SVGAGI (reference sequence). CDR3 DNA sequence: TGTGCCAGCAGTTACTCGGGGGGGAGCTCCTACGAGCAGTACTTC. As protein: CASSYSGGSSYEQYF.

CDR3 amino acids: CASRYGVITGELFF. The CDR3 region has the DNA TGTGCCAGCCGCTACGGGGTGATCACCGGGGAGCTGTTTTTT. The V call is TRBV6-5, the J call TRBJ2-2; a weak D match, TRBD2 (5 bases). This CDR3 region has 14 residues. From germline, CDR1 is MNHEY and CDR2 SVGAGI. Between the trimmed V and J ends, which lost 8 bases and 4 bases, there was a span of 14 bases.

The chain links TRBV4-1 to TRBJ1-6, with D unclear. Germline loops: CDR1 MGHRA, CDR2 YSYEKL. The CDR3 loop spans 16 amino acids. V lost 0 bases and J lost 3, with 9 bases in between. CDR3 residues: CASSQESRFYNSPLHF. CDR3 coding DNA: TGCGCCAGCAGCCAAGAATCCAGGTTCTATAATTCACCCCTCCACTTT.

The CDR3 bases are TGTGCCAGCAGTGAAGTACGAGGGGGTTACGAAAAACTGTTTTTT. Translated: CASSEVRGGYEKLFF. This chain uses TRBV6-1 with TRBJ1-4; a possible D gene is TRBD1 (6 bases). The germline gives CDR1 MNHNS, CDR2 SASEGT. The V end was cut by 1 base, the J end by 8 bases, with 14 bases between. The CDR3 is made up of 15 amino acids.

This chain connects TRBV7-6 to TRBJ1-5, with D hard to call. Germline values: CDR1 SGHVS, CDR2 FNYEAQ. Trimming stripped 1 base from V and 0 bases from J, with 7 bases between. The CDR3 runs 15 residues. CDR3 sequence reads: CASSLGGLSNQPQHF. As DNA, the CDR3 is TGTGCCAGCAGCTTAGGAGGTCTTAGCAATCAGCCCCAGCATTTT.

The chain is built from TRBV30 and TRBJ1-6; 9 bases match TRBD1. J gave up 7 bases and V 8 bases, and 15 bases lay outside the gene matches. The CDR3 has 16 residues. Germline CDR1 and CDR2: GTSNPN and SVGIG (reference sequence). In DNA, the CDR3 is TGTGCCAGGGACTCCGGGACAGGGAAGGGGAATTCACCCCTCCACTTT. Protein product: CARDSGTGKGNSPLHF.

This chain uses TRBV6-5 with TRBJ1-5; no definite D call. Germline CDR1 reads MNHEY; CDR2 reads SVGAGI. This CDR3 spans 12 amino acids. V was cut by 8 bases and J by 0 bases, with 5 bases left in between. The CDR3 spells CASHYSNQPQHF. The CDR3 nucleotides are TGTGCCAGCCACTATAGCAATCAGCCCCAGCATTTT.

V is TRBV15 and J is TRBJ2-6, with 7 bases fitting TRBD1. In germline, CDR1 is LNHNV, CDR2 YYDKDF (reference sequence). The V gene end was trimmed by 3 bases and the J gene end by 2 bases; junction bases not matched to a gene: 7. The CDR3 consists of 17 residues. The CDR3 sequence is CATSRKTGRAGANVLTF. For the CDR3, the DNA is TGTGCCACCAGCAGGAAGACAGGGCGGGCTGGGGCCAACGTCCTGACTTTC.

The chain employs TRBV30 and TRBJ2-3, with D uncertain. V was clipped by 3 bases and J by 3 bases, with 7 bases between them. The CDR3 loop spans 12 amino acids. Germline assignment: CDR1 GTSNPN and CDR2 SVGIG (reference sequence). The CDR3 sequence is CAWRAATDTQYF. The CDR3 bases are TGTGCCTGGAGGGCGGCTACAGATACGCAGTATTTT.

The chain uses TRBV9 and TRBJ1-1; TRBD1 aligns across 10 bases. This CDR3 is built from 12 residues. V lost 3 bases and J lost 11; bases outside the gene matches: 4. Germline V CDR1 and CDR2: SGDLS, YYNGEE. The CDR3 protein is CASSAGTGVAFF. CDR3 nucleotides: TGTGCCAGCAGCGCCGGGACAGGGGTGGCTTTCTTT.